The 29 T cell receptor beta chains presented below share a single source sample, sequenced in a study of blood T cell repertoires in COVID-19. TCRdb's table, derived via immunoSEQ multiplex PCR, lists solely in-frame clones and lacks some. The repertoire holds under 200,000 clones, with approximately 88% as singletons. The specimen sequenced was PBMCs or T cells enriched from blood (not recorded which). The receptors shown here come from a woman in her forties or fifties who had recovered from COVID-19.

The chain has TRBV18 and TRBJ2-7; TRBD1 agrees at 7 bases. The J segment lost 6 bases and the V segment lost 6 bases, leaving 5 bases of the junction unmatched. Germline V gives CDR1 KGHSH, CDR2 LQKENI. CDR3 size: 12 residues. In DNA, the CDR3 is TGTGCCAGCTCCCAGGCAGGGGGCGAGCAGTACTTC. It codes for CASSQAGGEQYF. Full variable domain (missing parts from reference TRBV18 and TRBJ2-7): NAGVMQNPRHLVRRRGQEARLRCSPMKGHSHVYWYRQLPEEGLKFMVYLQKENIIDESGMPKERFSAEFPKEGPSILRIQQVVRGDSAAYFCASSQAGGEQYFGPGTRLTVT.

V gene TRBV6-5 combines with J gene TRBJ2-7, with 8 bases lining up with TRBD1. The V and J ends lost 7 bases and 2 bases, in that order; junction bases with no gene match: 10. CDR3 length: 15 amino acids. From germline, CDR1 is MNHEY and CDR2 SVGAGI. Written as DNA, the CDR3 is TGTGCCAGCACCAAGGCAGGGGGCCTGCCCTACGAGCAGTACTTC. It is translated as CASTKAGGLPYEQYF.

J is TRBJ1-3 and V is TRBV7-9; D is uncertain. Trimming took off 10 bases at V and 4 bases at J, with 20 bases between the two ends. The CDR3 length is 15 residues. CDR1 and CDR2 (germline): SEHNR, FQNEAQ (reference sequence). The CDR3 sequence is CAIPTNLQEGNTIYF. The CDR3 DNA sequence: TGTGCCATACCAACAAACCTCCAGGAAGGAAACACCATATATTTT.

The chain employs TRBV6-6 and TRBJ1-5, with D perhaps matching TRBD1 (5 bases). The germline V gene has CDR1 MNHNY and CDR2 SVGAGI (reference sequence). The CDR3 covers 15 residues. V lost 0 bases to trimming and J lost 4 bases, with 10 bases between them. The CDR3 bases are TGTGCCAGCAGTTACTCCGGACACCTTAATCAGCCCCAGCATTTT. This codes for CASSYSGHLNQPQHF.

V is TRBV19 and J is TRBJ1-1; possibly TRBD1 for D (5 bases). Trimming pared 2 bases from V and 1 base from J, leaving 5 bases between. The CDR3 is made up of 13 amino acids. Germline loops: CDR1 LNHDA, CDR2 SQIVND (reference sequence). This CDR3 is CASSIQGNTEAFF. The CDR3 region has the DNA TGTGCCAGTAGTATACAGGGGAACACTGAAGCTTTCTTT.

This clone has a handful of counts. The chain employs TRBV7-9 and TRBJ2-5, with a tentative D call TRBD1 (6 bases). In germline, CDR1 is SEHNR, CDR2 FQNEAQ (reference sequence). The CDR3 has 15 residues. V was cut by 5 bases and J by 2 bases, with 15 bases left in between. CDR3 amino acids: CASSNGQGRQETQYF. Written as DNA, the CDR3 is TGTGCCAGCAGCAACGGTCAGGGGAGACAAGAGACCCAGTACTTC. The full variable domain, in which reference TRBV7-9 and TRBJ2-5 provide the parts outside the CDR3, is DTGVSQNPRHKITKRGQNVTFRCDPISEHNRLYWYRQTLGQGPEFLTYFQNEAQLEKSRLLSDRFSAERPKGSFSTLEIQRTEQGDSAMYLCASSNGQGRQETQYFGPGTRLLVL.

This sequence joins TRBV5-1 and TRBJ1-5, with D perhaps TRBD1 (6 bases). The germline V gene has CDR1 SGHRS and CDR2 YFSETQ. Between the trimmed V and J ends, which lost 2 bases and 7 bases, there was a span of 10 bases. The CDR3 is made up of 13 amino acids. The CDR3, as DNA: TGCGCCAGCAGCTTTACAGGGAACCAGCCCCAGCATTTT. This translates into CASSFTGNQPQHF.

The rearrangement uses TRBV6-5 and TRBJ1-1; TRBD1 matches at 7 bases. This CDR3 is 15 amino acids long. Germline V CDR1 and CDR2: MNHEY, SVGAGI. With 0 bases clipped from V and 4 bases from J, the junction kept 5 bases outside the gene matches. The CDR3, as DNA: TGTGCCAGCAGTTACTCAGACAGGGCGAGCACTGAAGCTTTCTTT. Its translation: CASSYSDRASTEAFF.

The chain combines TRBV6-5 with TRBJ2-7; 7 bases agree with TRBD1. The germline gives CDR1 MNHEY, CDR2 SVGAGI. There are 15 residues in the CDR3. The V gene end was trimmed by 0 bases and the J gene end by 2 bases; junction bases not matched to a gene: 4. CDR3 loop: CASSYSRTGAYEQYF. The CDR3 DNA sequence: TGTGCCAGCAGTTACTCCAGGACAGGCGCCTACGAGCAGTACTTC.

The chain carries TRBV29-1 and TRBJ1-1, with a tentative D call TRBD1 (5 bases). Germline assignment: CDR1 SQVTM and CDR2 ANQGSEA. The CDR3 contains 12 residues. The germline V and J ends were trimmed by 7 bases and 4 bases, with 13 bases remaining between them. The CDR3 DNA is TGCAGCGCCCTCGGGAGGGGCACTGAAGCTTTCTTT. Translated, it gives CSALGRGTEAFF. Looking up the rest from reference TRBV29-1 and TRBJ1-1 gives the full variable domain: SAVISQKPSRDICQRGTSLTIQCQVDSQVTMMFWYRQQPGQSLTLIATANQGSEATYESGFVIDKFPISRPNLTFSTLTVSNMSPEDSSIYLCSALGRGTEAFFGQGTRLTVV.

This chain uses TRBV19 with TRBJ1-1; D is uncertain. The CDR3 runs 13 residues. The V end lost 1 base, the J end lost 0 bases, and 3 bases lay between the germline ends. The germline CDR1 and CDR2 sequences are LNHDA and SQIVND (reference sequence). The chain's CDR3 is CASSIGVNTEAFF. The CDR3 DNA is TGTGCCAGTAGTATAGGAGTGAACACTGAAGCTTTCTTT.

The chain uses TRBV20-1 and TRBJ2-1; 12 bases match TRBD2. V was clipped by 3 bases and J by 1 base; unmatched bases: 7. CDR3 length: 17 residues. CDR1 is DFQATT, CDR2 SNEGSKA, per germline (reference sequence). In nucleotides, the CDR3 is TGCAGTGCTAGTGGTCTAGCGGGGGGGTTATCCTACAATGAGCAGTTCTTC. It encodes CSASGLAGGLSYNEQFF.

The chain is built from TRBV25-1 and TRBJ1-1; D uncertain. Trimming stripped 7 bases from V and 4 bases from J, with 10 bases between. CDR1 and CDR2 (germline): MGHDK, SYGVNS. The CDR3 has 12 residues. The CDR3 nucleotides are TGTGCCAGCACGGCGGGGTTCACTGAAGCTTTCTTT. Its translation is CASTAGFTEAFF.

This chain links TRBV18 with TRBJ1-2, with D uncertain. Trimming cost V 3 bases and J 3 bases, with 11 bases left between them. Germline assignment: CDR1 KGHSH and CDR2 LQKENI. The CDR3 is 14 amino acids. For the CDR3, the DNA is TGTGCCAGCTCACCGTCGACGGACTACTATGGCTACACCTTC. Protein sequence: CASSPSTDYYGYTF.

The chain carries TRBV27 and TRBJ1-6, with D uncertain. Per germline, CDR1 MNHEY and CDR2 SMNVEV (reference sequence). The V end was cut by 5 bases, the J end by 4 bases, with 12 bases between. The CDR3 has 15 residues. CDR3 DNA: TGTGCCAGCAGTCCTTCGAGTTATTATAATTCACCCCTCCACTTT. Its translation is CASSPSSYYNSPLHF.

The gene calls are TRBV2 and TRBJ2-7; 12 bases map to TRBD1. The CDR3 runs to 16 residues. In germline, CDR1 is SNHLY, CDR2 FYNNEI. V was pared by 8 bases and J by 4 bases, with 12 bases of the junction left unmatched. The CDR3 bases are TGTGCCAGCCCAAATTCCCGGGACAGGGGGCTTTACGAGCAGTACTTC. Protein product: CASPNSRDRGLYEQYF.

The J gene is TRBJ2-7, the V gene TRBV21-1; TRBD1 is taken as the D call from the table, unchecked against the DNA. TRBV21-1 is listed as a pseudogene. The CDR3 totals 14 residues. The CDR3 reads CASIQSAGGGEQYF. CDR3 bases: TGTGCCAGCATCCAATCGGCAGGGGGCGGGGAGCAGTACTTC.

V usage is TRBV30 and J usage is TRBJ2-5, with D maybe TRBD1 (7 bases). Germline values: CDR1 GTSNPN, CDR2 SVGIG (reference sequence). CDR3 size: 13 residues. V lost 1 base, J lost 3 bases, and 9 bases lay in between. The CDR3 here is CAWSAGGKETQYF. The DNA for the CDR3 is TGTGCCTGGAGTGCAGGGGGGAAAGAGACCCAGTACTTC.

The V call is TRBV19, the J call TRBJ1-1; TRBD1 agrees at 10 bases. The CDR3 has 16 residues. Trimming cost V 5 bases and J 0 bases; bases outside gene matches: 6. Per the germline V gene, CDR1 is LNHDA and CDR2 is SQIVND (reference sequence). The DNA for the CDR3 is TGTGCCAGTAGTCCGGGGACAGGGGTTTTGAACACTGAAGCTTTCTTT. Translated, it gives CASSPGTGVLNTEAFF. Looking up the rest from reference TRBV19 and TRBJ1-1 gives the full variable domain: DGGITQSPKYLFRKEGQNVTLSCEQNLNHDAMYWYRQDPGQGLRLIYYSQIVNDFQKGDIAEGYSVSREKKESFPLTVTSAQKNPTAFYLCASSPGTGVLNTEAFFGQGTRLTVV.

V is TRBV6-5 and J is TRBJ2-5; no reliable D call. V dropped 5 bases and J dropped 0 bases, with 4 bases sitting between them. This CDR3 region has 12 residues. Germline values: CDR1 MNHEY, CDR2 SVGAGI. DNA of the CDR3: TGTGCCAGCAGTATATACCAAGAGACCCAGTACTTC. This translates into CASSIYQETQYF.

The gene calls are TRBV2 and TRBJ2-5, with TRBD1 matching 12 bases. The CDR3 runs 15 residues. Trimming took 5 bases from V and 1 from J; bases not matched to a gene: 2. Germline V gene sequence: CDR1 SNHLY, CDR2 FYNNEI. In DNA form, the CDR3 reads TGTGCCAGCAGTAGGGACAGGGGGCGCCAAGAGACCCAGTACTTC. Encoded protein: CASSRDRGRQETQYF.

The V gene is TRBV27, the J gene TRBJ1-3; D call uncertain. Germline assignment: CDR1 MNHEY and CDR2 SMNVEV (reference sequence). CDR3 length equals 15 residues. Trimming cost V 5 bases and J 6 bases, with 17 bases left between them. The CDR3 is CASSAGRLTKNTIYF. CDR3 nucleotides: TGTGCCAGCAGTGCCGGAAGACTCACCAAAAACACCATATATTTT.

The sample holds a few counts of this clone. V is TRBV9 and J is TRBJ2-2, with D possibly TRBD2 on 5 matching bases. V was cut by 4 bases and J by 6 bases, with 7 bases left in between. The germline V gene encodes CDR1 SGDLS and CDR2 YYNGEE. The CDR3 runs to 12 residues. CDR3 bases: TGTGCCAGCAGCCCAGCGGCCGGGGAGCTGTTTTTT. Its protein product is CASSPAAGELFF.

V gene TRBV4-1 combines with J gene TRBJ2-1; D remains unclear. The CDR3 runs to 11 residues. The V end was cut by 6 bases, the J end by 6 bases, with 6 bases between. The germline gives CDR1 MGHRA, CDR2 YSYEKL. The CDR3 reads CASRGGNEQFF. The CDR3 DNA sequence: TGCGCCAGCAGAGGCGGCAATGAGCAGTTCTTC.

The chain is built from TRBV19 and TRBJ2-2, with TRBD1 identical over 7 bases. V was clipped by 7 bases and J by 8 bases; unmatched bases: 10. The CDR3 has 14 amino acids. Germline CDR1 and CDR2: LNHDA and SQIVND (reference sequence). In DNA, the CDR3 is TGTGCCAGTAAAGGAGACAGGGTGATGGGGGAGCTGTTTTTT. Encoded protein: CASKGDRVMGELFF.

About this clone itself: Other DNA sequences from this sample encode an identical CDR3 as well. This rearrangement joins TRBV2 to TRBJ2-7, with 9 nucleotides matching TRBD1. Germline loops: CDR1 SNHLY, CDR2 FYNNEI. The CDR3 consists of 13 residues. The V segment lost 6 bases and the J segment 2 bases; nucleotides outside the gene matches: 2. The CDR3 DNA reads as TGTGCCAGCAGCCGACAGGGGGCCTACGAGCAGTACTTC. It codes for CASSRQGAYEQYF.

The V call is TRBV3-1 (or the pseudogene TRBV3-2), the J call TRBJ2-6, with D hard to call. Germline V gene sequence: CDR1 LGHDT, CDR2 YNNKEL (reference sequence). CDR3 length: 18 amino acids. Trimming shortened V by 0 bases and J by 0 bases, and 12 bases separated the two germline ends. This CDR3 is CASSQDGFRSSGANVLTF. The CDR3 DNA sequence: TGTGCCAGCAGCCAAGACGGGTTTAGGAGCTCTGGGGCCAACGTCCTGACTTTC.

This chain uses TRBV27 with TRBJ1-1, with a tentative D call TRBD1 (5 bases). Trimming pared 4 bases from V and 3 bases from J, leaving 9 bases between. There are 13 residues in the CDR3. The germline V gene has CDR1 MNHEY and CDR2 SMNVEV (reference sequence). The CDR3, as DNA: TGTGCCAGCAGTTCGTTAGGGGACACTGAAGCTTTCTTT. This translates into CASSSLGDTEAFF.

This chain links TRBV19 with TRBJ2-7; TRBD2 matches 9 bases. CDR1 and CDR2 from the germline V gene are LNHDA and SQIVND (reference sequence). V lost 7 bases to trimming and J lost 3 bases; unmatched junction nucleotides: 7. This CDR3 is 14 amino acids long. CDR3 in DNA: TGTGCCAGTAAGTTAGCGGGGGCGTACTACGAGCAGTACTTC. Translated: CASKLAGAYYEQYF. Together with reference TRBV19 and TRBJ2-7, the CDR3 gives the full variable domain: DGGITQSPKYLFRKEGQNVTLSCEQNLNHDAMYWYRQDPGQGLRLIYYSQIVNDFQKGDIAEGYSVSREKKESFPLTVTSAQKNPTAFYLCASKLAGAYYEQYFGPGTRLTVT.